A selection of T cell receptor beta chains follows, all from one sample in a study of cytomegalovirus exposure and HLA in healthy donors. The protocol was immunoSEQ multiplex PCR, while the TCRdb copy is restricted to in-frame clones and leaves out a portion. The sample holds 100,000 or so clones, approximately 85% seen once. The sequencing input was PBMCs. The origin of the receptors is a man in his thirties or forties in good health and CMV-seronegative. Both conserved end residues are part of each CDR3. D genes are given only for firm matches. Where a row states a size, it is once, few, many or the class of an expanded clone; other rows omit it.

size	V	J	D	CDR3	DNA
NA	TRBV18	TRBJ1-1	NA	CASSPADSIGTEAFF	TGTGCCAGCTCACCGGCGGACAGTATTGGCACTGAAGCTTTCTTT
NA	TRBV29-1	TRBJ2-3	TRBD2	CSVAGASGRSTDTQYF	TGCAGCGTCGCCGGGGCTAGCGGGAGGAGCACAGATACGCAGTATTTT
NA	TRBV11-1	TRBJ2-1	TRBD2	CASSPLLAGVVEQFF	TGTGCCAGCAGCCCCCTTTTAGCGGGAGTAGTTGAGCAGTTCTTC
NA	TRBV4-1	TRBJ2-3	NA	CASSRATAAGTDTQYF	TGCGCCAGCAGCCGAGCGACGGCAGCGGGCACAGATACGCAGTATTTT
NA	TRBV9	TRBJ1-4	TRBD1	CASSVGRTGNELFF	TGTGCCAGCAGCGTAGGTAGGACAGGAAATGAACTGTTTTTT
NA	TRBV5-1	TRBJ1-5	TRBD1	CASSLEGDRNQPQHF	TGCGCCAGCAGCTTGGAGGGGGACAGAAATCAGCCCCAGCATTTT
NA	TRBV2	TRBJ2-2	NA	CARASELAESPGELFF	TGTGCCAGAGCGTCGGAGCTGGCAGAGTCCCCCGGGGAGCTGTTTTTT
NA	TRBV9	TRBJ2-2	NA	CASSLRYYTGELFF	TGTGCCAGCAGCCTCCGCTACTACACCGGGGAGCTGTTTTTT
NA	TRBV29-1	TRBJ2-5	TRBD1	CSVAGTGSLGGTQYF	TGCAGCGTCGCCGGGACAGGGAGTCTCGGAGGGACCCAGTACTTC
NA	TRBV25-1	TRBJ1-2	TRBD1	CASRRQGEAYGYTF	TGTGCCAGCAGGAGACAGGGTGAGGCCTATGGCTACACCTTC
NA	TRBV28	TRBJ2-2	NA	CASSLTLRVLGLFF	TGTGCCAGCAGTTTAACGCTCAGGGTCCTCGGACTGTTTTTT
NA	TRBV5-1	TRBJ2-5	NA	CASSPDRGSQETQYF	TGCGCCAGCAGCCCCGATCGGGGGTCACAAGAGACCCAGTACTTC
NA	TRBV27	TRBJ2-1	NA	CASSNPRDSNEQFF	TGTGCCAGCAGTAACCCCCGGGACTCCAATGAGCAGTTCTTC
NA	TRBV29-1	TRBJ2-5	NA	CSVVPDQETQYF	TGCAGCGTTGTCCCAGACCAAGAGACCCAGTACTTC
NA	TRBV5-4	TRBJ1-2	TRBD1	CASSVTGGVDGYTF	TGTGCCAGCAGTGTAACAGGGGGCGTCGATGGCTACACCTTC
NA	TRBV11-2	TRBJ1-2	TRBD1	CASSFGTEPNYGYTF	TGTGCCAGCAGCTTTGGGACAGAACCTAACTATGGCTACACCTTC
NA	TRBV5-1	TRBJ2-7	NA	CASSPVPTETYEQYF	TGCGCCAGCAGCCCTGTCCCGACAGAGACCTACGAGCAGTACTTC
NA	TRBV9	TRBJ2-3	TRBD1	CASSVVTGATDTQYF	TGTGCCAGCAGCGTAGTGACAGGGGCCACAGATACGCAGTATTTT
NA	TRBV28	TRBJ1-2	TRBD1	CATRTGAGGYTF	TGTGCCACCAGGACAGGGGCTGGGGGCTACACCTTC
NA	TRBV27	TRBJ1-5	TRBD1	CASSLSDRGPAYSNQPQHF	TGTGCCAGCAGTTTATCAGACAGGGGGCCTGCCTATAGCAATCAGCCCCAGCATTTT
NA	TRBV28	TRBJ2-1	TRBD1	CASRPGTGPYNEQFF	TGTGCCAGCAGACCAGGGACAGGGCCTTACAATGAGCAGTTCTTC
NA	TRBV28	TRBJ1-2	NA	CASKTGFYGYTF	TGTGCCAGCAAAACAGGGTTCTATGGCTACACCTTC
NA	TRBV7-9	TRBJ1-5	NA	CASSASGGDPNQPQHF	TGTGCCAGCAGCGCCTCGGGGGGGGATCCCAATCAGCCCCAGCATTTT
NA	TRBV7-9	TRBJ2-1	TRBD2	CASSLVNGGGYNEQFF	TGTGCCAGCAGCTTAGTGAATGGCGGGGGCTACAATGAGCAGTTCTTC
NA	TRBV4-2	TRBJ2-7	TRBD1	CASSQGQGQDSEQYF	TGTGCCAGCAGCCAAGGCCAGGGACAGGATAGCGAGCAGTACTTC
NA	TRBV7-9	TRBJ2-7	TRBD1	CASSSKLGQGVLYEQYF	TGTGCCAGCAGCTCGAAGCTGGGACAGGGGGTACTCTACGAGCAGTACTTC
few	TRBV5-5	TRBJ2-2	TRBD1	CASSKQGGTGELFF	TGTGCCAGCAGCAAACAGGGGGGAACCGGGGAGCTGTTTTTT
NA	TRBV4-1	TRBJ1-1	NA	CASSQDMVTHAFF	TGCGCCAGCAGCCAAGATATGGTTACTCACGCTTTCTTT
NA	TRBV6-1	TRBJ2-5	TRBD2	CASSAQEGSGGPKATQYF	TGTGCCAGCAGTGCCCAGGAGGGTAGCGGGGGCCCTAAGGCGACCCAGTACTTC
NA	TRBV25-1	TRBJ2-7	NA	CASSGRGNREQYF	TGTGCCAGCAGTGGGAGGGGAAATCGCGAGCAGTACTTC
NA	TRBV10-3	TRBJ2-7	TRBD1	CAISEGTGDYEQYF	TGTGCCATCAGTGAAGGGACAGGAGACTACGAGCAGTACTTC
NA	TRBV25-1	TRBJ1-2	NA	CASSRQNYGYTF	TGTGCCAGCAGTCGCCAGAACTATGGCTACACCTTC
NA	TRBV5-1	TRBJ1-2	TRBD1	CASSLYSGGTPNYGYTF	TGCGCCAGCAGCTTGTACTCAGGGGGCACACCTAACTATGGCTACACCTTC
NA	TRBV7-6	TRBJ1-1	TRBD1	CASSLPQGDQDTEAFF	TGTGCCAGCAGCTTACCCCAGGGGGATCAGGACACTGAAGCTTTCTTT
NA	TRBV5-1	TRBJ2-3	TRBD2	CASSSSGGNLDTQYF	TGCGCCAGCAGCTCTAGCGGGGGGAATTTGGATACGCAGTATTTT
NA	TRBV6-1	TRBJ1-1	NA	CASRAPGQTNTEAFF	TGTGCCAGCAGAGCTCCGGGACAAACCAACACTGAAGCTTTCTTT
once	TRBV7-2	TRBJ1-2	NA	CASSLATDLNYGYTF	TGTGCCAGCAGCTTAGCTACAGATCTTAACTATGGCTACACCTTC
NA	TRBV12-1	TRBJ2-4	NA	CASSFGVTKNIQYF	TGTGCCAGCAGCTTTGGAGTAACCAAAAACATTCAGTACTTC
once	TRBV18	TRBJ1-5	NA	CASSPEGKGSNQPQHF	TGTGCCAGCTCACCAGAGGGTAAGGGCTCTAATCAGCCCCAGCATTTT
NA	TRBV7-9	TRBJ2-1	NA	CASSWRTRTSYNEQFF	TGTGCCAGCAGCTGGAGGACGCGGACCTCCTACAATGAGCAGTTCTTC
NA	TRBV5-4	TRBJ2-7	TRBD1	CASSVQGVAGEQYF	TGTGCCAGCAGCGTACAGGGGGTCGCGGGGGAGCAGTACTTC
once	TRBV5-6	TRBJ2-1	NA	CASSLVPGMIRRSYNEQFF	TGTGCCAGCAGCTTGGTTCCGGGAATGATTCGGAGGTCCTACAATGAGCAGTTCTTC
NA	TRBV28	TRBJ2-1	TRBD2	CASSLSLAGKLYNEQFF	TGTGCCAGCAGTTTATCCTTAGCGGGGAAACTTTACAATGAGCAGTTCTTC
NA	TRBV30	TRBJ2-1	TRBD2	CAWSPGSGRAAEQFF	TGTGCCTGGAGTCCCGGGAGCGGGAGGGCCGCTGAGCAGTTCTTC
few	TRBV6-5	TRBJ2-5	NA	CASTPPGGETQYF	TGTGCCAGCACCCCCCCCGGGGGAGAGACCCAGTACTTC
NA	TRBV28	TRBJ1-2	NA	CASSGYGGSAAGYTF	TGTGCCAGCAGCGGTTATGGGGGGTCGGCGGCTGGCTACACCTTC
once	TRBV4-1	TRBJ2-1	TRBD2	CASSPGLAGADEQFF	TGCGCCAGCAGCCCCGGACTAGCGGGAGCGGATGAGCAGTTCTTC
NA	TRBV30	TRBJ2-7	NA	CAWSDRGSSYEQYF	TGTGCCTGGAGTGACCGAGGGAGCTCCTACGAGCAGTACTTC
NA	TRBV11-2	TRBJ2-7	NA	CASSPLARATTYEQYF	TGTGCCAGCAGCCCCCTCGCCCGCGCAACCACCTACGAGCAGTACTTC
NA	TRBV28	TRBJ2-7	NA	CASNLLNYEQYF	TGTGCCAGCAATCTCTTAAACTACGAGCAGTACTTC
NA	TRBV7-8	TRBJ2-3	TRBD2	CASSGGGTDTQYF	TGTGCCAGCAGCGGGGGGGGCACAGATACGCAGTATTTT
few	TRBV29-1	TRBJ2-1	TRBD2	CSVLRELAGSSNEQFF	TGCAGCGTCCTTCGGGAACTAGCGGGGTCTTCCAATGAGCAGTTCTTC
NA	TRBV28	TRBJ2-7	NA	CASSLAFSYEQYF	TGTGCCAGCAGTTTGGCCTTCTCCTACGAGCAGTACTTC